These 10 T cell receptor beta chains originate from one sample sequenced in a study of blood T cells in healthy people across ages. Alongside a J-beta primer mix, a sample-barcoded 5' primer served in a second PCR lasting about 6 to 12 cycles. TCRdb re-analysed the 5' RACE reads in MiXCR, keeping a single row per CDR3 protein. The sample records about 1,500,000 distinct CDR3 sequences, 28% being singletons. The source material was blood. Receptors originate from a woman in her thirties in good health.

The chain recombines TRBV12-3 or TRBV12-4 with TRBJ2-2, with 12 bases that match TRBD2. This CDR3 is 19 amino acids long. The J segment lost 3 bases and the V segment lost 3 bases, leaving 11 bases of the junction unmatched. As DNA, the CDR3 is TGTGCCAGCAGTTTCAAGCTAGCGGGAGGGCTGGGTCACACCGGGGAGCTGTTTTTT. This translates into CASSFKLAGGLGHTGELFF.

The chain is built from TRBV29-1 and TRBJ2-5, with 10 bases lining up with TRBD2. This CDR3 contains 13 residues. Germline CDR1 is SQVTM and CDR2 is ANQGSEA. V shed 6 bases and J 4 bases; nucleotides not matched to a gene: 5. The CDR3 loop reads CSVILAGRETQYF. For the CDR3, the DNA is TGCAGCGTCATACTAGCGGGACGAGAGACCCAGTACTTC.

CDR3 amino acids: CASTLGQGARGANVLTF. The CDR3 DNA is TGTGCCAGCACGTTGGGACAGGGGGCGCGTGGGGCCAACGTCCTGACTTTC. V is TRBV7-2 and J is TRBJ2-6, with 12 nucleotides matching TRBD1. CDR3 length: 17 amino acids. V trimming: 7 bases; J trimming: 3 bases; junction bases outside the gene matches: 7. CDR1 and CDR2 from the germline V gene are SGHTA and FQGNSA.

This clonotype was recorded a few times. The V gene is TRBV6-5, the J gene TRBJ1-2; possible D gene TRBD1, 5 bases. Germline-derived CDR1 and CDR2 are MNHEY and SVGAGI. The CDR3 contains 14 residues. V was clipped by 5 bases and J by 11 bases, with 21 bases between them. The CDR3 loop reads CASSTGTGSRRYTF. CDR3 DNA sequence: TGTGCCAGCAGTACGGGGACTGGCAGTAGGAGGTACACCTTC.

The chain links TRBV30 to TRBJ1-2; no definite D call. The CDR3 length is 11 residues. Trimming pared 0 bases from V and 6 bases from J, leaving 5 bases between. Germline CDR1 GTSNPN, CDR2 SVGIG (reference sequence). CDR3 in amino acids: CAWSVPHGYTF. Written as DNA, the CDR3 is TGTGCCTGGAGTGTACCCCATGGCTACACCTTC.

The chain joins TRBV6-2 or TRBV6-3 to TRBJ2-1; 8 bases are a match to TRBD2. Germline V gives CDR1 MNHEY, CDR2 SVGEGT. Germline trimming cut 7 bases from V and 5 bases from J; bases unmatched to any gene: 19. The CDR3 loop spans 18 amino acids. This chain's CDR3 is CASNAAGAVQSLNNEQFF. CDR3 bases: TGTGCCAGCAATGCAGCGGGAGCAGTCCAAAGTCTAAACAATGAGCAGTTCTTC.

This rearrangement joins TRBV9 to TRBJ2-5; TRBD2 agrees at 7 bases. V dropped 3 bases and J dropped 5; count of bases not matched to a gene: 13. CDR3 length: 16 amino acids. Germline V gene lookup returns CDR1 SGDLS and CDR2 YYNGEE. This chain's CDR3 is CASSANLRGSGETQYF. The CDR3 nucleotides read TGTGCCAGCAGCGCCAACCTAAGAGGTAGCGGGGAGACCCAGTACTTC.

About this clonotype itself: Compared with germline, one end of the junction differs, possibly owing to a read error. V gene TRBV6-2 or TRBV6-3 combines with J gene TRBJ1-5; D is perhaps TRBD1 (6 bases). Germline V gene data show CDR1 as MNHEY and CDR2 as SVGEGT. The CDR3 consists of 13 residues. CDR3 loop: CASARAGAQPQHF. The CDR3 coding sequence is TGCGCCAGCGCCCGTGCAGGGGCTCAGCCCCAGCATTTT.

The chain uses TRBV5-6 and TRBJ2-1; the match to TRBD2 covers 9 bases. The J segment lost 2 bases and the V segment lost 5 bases, leaving 8 bases of the junction unmatched. Germline V CDR1 and CDR2: SGHDT, YYEEEE. The CDR3 totals 16 residues. This CDR3 is CASRSAGTSTYNEQFF. The CDR3 DNA is TGTGCCAGCAGATCGGCCGGGACTAGCACCTACAATGAGCAGTTCTTC.

This clonotype was picked up one time. The V call is TRBV29-1, the J call TRBJ2-1, with unresolved D. The germline V gene has CDR1 SQVTM and CDR2 ANQGSEA. This CDR3 has 11 residues. V was cut by 4 bases and J by 10 bases, with 11 bases left in between. The CDR3 is CSVVRFLEQFF. CDR3 nucleotides: TGCAGCGTTGTCAGGTTCTTGGAGCAGTTCTTC.